The 29 T cell receptor beta chains below were found in one sample sequenced in a study of breast tumors, draining lymph nodes, adjacent tissues. MiXCR was run by TCRdb on the multiplex PCR reads, yielding one entry per CDR3 protein. The data show some 97,000 distinct CDR3 sequences, approximately 22% seen once. Samples came from axillary lymph nodes draining the breast cancer. Sequencing input: axillary lymph node tissue. The source is a female donor with breast cancer. Some clones in this sample may be carry-over from other donors' samples.

There are many counts of this clonotype. CDR3 sequence reads: CASSLDPGFSEQYF. In nucleotides, the CDR3 is TGTGCCAGCAGCTTAGATCCAGGGTTCTCCGAGCAGTACTTC. The chain is built from TRBV11-2 and TRBJ2-7, with D tentatively TRBD1 (5 bases). V gave up 0 bases and J gave up 6 bases, with 12 bases separating them. Germline assignment: CDR1 SGHAT and CDR2 FQNNGV. This CDR3 spans 14 amino acids.

The chain employs TRBV7-9 and TRBJ2-1; tentative D call: TRBD2 (6 bases). The CDR3 sequence is 16 residues long. The V gene's germline CDR1 is SEHNR and CDR2 FQNEAQ (reference sequence). V was cut by 5 bases and J by 7 bases, with 21 bases left in between. The CDR3 sequence is CASSPAGGRDWNEQFF. CDR3 sequence (DNA): TGTGCCAGCAGCCCCGCCGGCGGACGGGACTGGAATGAGCAGTTCTTC.

In this sample, this clonotype turned up once. This sequence may be a read error, since a much larger clone differs from it by one base. V usage is TRBV5-6 and J usage is TRBJ2-3, with TRBD1 as a possible D gene (6 bases). V lost 7 bases and J lost 6, with 24 bases in between. The CDR3 length is 16 residues. CDR1 SGHDT and CDR2 YYEEEE come from the germline V gene. The CDR3 reads CASGPTLFGTKDTQYF. Here the CDR3 DNA reads TGTGCCAGCGGCCCGACACTGTTCGGGACAAAGGATACGCAGTATTTT. The entire variable domain, with the rest obtained from reference TRBV5-6 and TRBJ2-3, is as follows: DAGVTQSPTHLIKTRGQQVTLRCSPKSGHDTVSWYQQALGQGPQFIFQYYEEEERQRGNFPDRFSGHQFPNYSSELNVNALLLGDSALYLCASGPTLFGTKDTQYFGPGTRLTVL.

This clonotype showed up many times. The chain has TRBV5-6 and TRBJ1-2, with D uncertain. V gave up 0 bases and J gave up 6 bases, with 3 bases separating them. CDR3 length: 11 residues. CDR1 is SGHDT and CDR2 is YYEEEE in the germline V gene. The CDR3, as DNA: TGTGCCAGCAGCTTGGGCCATGGCTACACCTTC. Protein product: CASSLGHGYTF.

This clonotype has a count of ten or more. V and J are TRBV4-1 and TRBJ1-5, with no clear D. CDR1 is MGHRA, CDR2 YSYEKL, per germline. CDR3 size: 14 residues. Trimming shortened V by 3 bases and J by 0 bases, and 6 bases separated the two germline ends. CDR3 amino acids: CASSQHSSNQPQHF. The DNA for the CDR3 is TGCGCCAGCAGCCAGCATTCTAGCAATCAGCCCCAGCATTTT.

Many counts were recorded for this clonotype. The rearrangement joins TRBV12-3 or TRBV12-4 to TRBJ2-7; TRBD2 is a possible D gene (5 bases). Trimming cost V 3 bases and J 5 bases, with 14 bases left between them. The CDR3 has 14 amino acids. The DNA for the CDR3 is TGTGCCAGCAGTTTTGGGAGAATAGGACACGAGCAGTACTTC. It codes for CASSFGRIGHEQYF.

This clonotype occurred many times. V gene TRBV5-1 combines with J gene TRBJ2-3; weak D call: TRBD1 (6 bases). The CDR3 runs 15 residues. Germline assignment: CDR1 SGHRS and CDR2 YFSETQ. V shed 4 bases and J shed 0 bases, with 12 bases lying between them. The CDR3 region is CASSPTGSSTDTQYF. In DNA form, the CDR3 reads TGCGCCAGCAGCCCGACAGGTTCCAGCACAGATACGCAGTATTTT.

In its sample, this clonotype was seen many times. The chain carries TRBV6-5 and TRBJ1-5, with 8 positions matching TRBD1. Germline loops: CDR1 MNHEY, CDR2 SVGAGI. The CDR3 loop spans 17 amino acids. After removal of 4 bases from V and 1 base from J, the junction contained 9 bases not matched to a gene. CDR3 in amino acids: CASSSSLRGLSNQPQHF. The CDR3 bases are TGTGCCAGCAGTTCGAGCCTCAGGGGGCTGAGCAATCAGCCCCAGCATTTT.

At least ten counts were recorded for this clonotype. The chain is built from TRBV20-1 and TRBJ2-7; D is perhaps TRBD1 (6 bases). Germline CDR1 and CDR2: DFQATT and SNEGSKA (reference sequence). V lost 1 base, J lost 6 bases, and 16 bases lay in between. This CDR3 has 14 residues. The CDR3 nucleotides read TGCAGTGCTAGAGTCCAGGGGTTTTCCGTCGAGCAGTACTTC. Translation gives CSARVQGFSVEQYF.

Worth noting for this clonotype: A much larger clone sits a single nucleotide away, making a read error possible. The rearrangement joins TRBV7-8 to TRBJ2-1; 10 nucleotides match TRBD2. Germline CDR1 and CDR2: SGHVS and FQNEAQ. CDR3 size: 18 residues. CDR3 residues: CASSLGTAGGPVNSEQLF. The CDR3 DNA is TGTGCCAGCAGCTTAGGCACAGCGGGAGGGCCGGTCAACAGTGAGCAGCTCTTC.

A few counts support this clonotype. The chain is built from TRBV7-2 and TRBJ2-7, with TRBD2 matching over 9 bases. The CDR3 consists of 14 residues. CDR1 and CDR2 from the germline V gene are SGHTA and FQGNSA. The V and J ends lost 1 base and 3 bases, in that order; junction bases with no gene match: 1. The DNA of the CDR3 is TGTGCCAGCAGCTTAGATAGCGGGAGCTACGAGCAGTACGTC. Its translation is CASSLDSGSYEQYV.

This clonotype was observed many times. The chain carries TRBV19 and TRBJ1-5; unclear D gene. V was cut by 1 base and J by 7 bases, with 14 bases left in between. Germline values: CDR1 LNHDA, CDR2 SQIVND (reference sequence). This CDR3 contains 15 residues. The CDR3 sequence: CASSIGHTWRQPQHF. CDR3 DNA sequence: TGTGCCAGTAGTATAGGCCATACGTGGCGGCAGCCCCAGCATTTT.

A word on this clonotype: This may be a read error: a much more frequent sequence differs by one nucleotide. This chain joins TRBV27 and TRBJ1-2, with no clear D. CDR3 size: 14 residues. Germline CDR1 reads MNHEY; CDR2 reads SMNVEV (reference sequence). Trimming pared 6 bases from V and 3 bases from J, leaving 14 bases between. CDR3 region: CASRRPGRDYGYTF. The CDR3 nucleotides are TGTGCCAGCAGAAGACCAGGACGGGACTATGGCTACACCTTC.

The chain couples TRBV7-9 to TRBJ2-1, with TRBD1 matching 8 bases. This CDR3 contains 15 residues. Trimming cost V 2 bases and J 8 bases; bases outside gene matches: 8. Germline V gene sequence: CDR1 SEHNR, CDR2 FQNEAQ (reference sequence). The CDR3: CASSLKGTGSYEQFF. Written as DNA, the CDR3 is TGTGCCAGCAGCTTAAAAGGGACAGGATCCTATGAGCAGTTCTTC.

In its sample, this clonotype was seen many times. The chain employs TRBV19 and TRBJ2-5; D is ambiguous. The V end was cut by 4 bases, the J end by 2 bases, with 8 bases between. The CDR3 has 13 residues. Germline CDR1 LNHDA, CDR2 SQIVND (reference sequence). The CDR3 DNA follows: TGTGCCAGTAGTACTGGGTTTCAAGAGACCCAGTACTTC. This gives the protein CASSTGFQETQYF.

This clonotype was detected a few times. This may stem from a read error, because a much larger clone lies one nucleotide away. The V gene is TRBV20-1, the J gene TRBJ1-3, with unresolved D. This CDR3 region has 15 residues. Germline-derived CDR1 and CDR2 are DFQATT and SNEGSKA (reference sequence). The CDR3, as DNA: TGCAGTGCTAGAGATTCAGTTAGAGGTGGAAACACCCTATATTTT. Translating it yields CSARDSVRGGNTLYF.

This clonotype appeared a few times. The V call is TRBV6-5, the J call TRBJ2-3; no firm D call. The CDR3 has 14 amino acids. V was cut by 2 bases and J by 0 bases, with 6 bases left in between. From germline, CDR1 is MNHEY and CDR2 SVGAGI. CDR3 coding DNA: TGTGCCAGCAGTTACGGCCGGAGCACAGATACGCAGTATTTT. It yields the protein CASSYGRSTDTQYF.

In its sample, this clonotype was seen many times. CDR3 coding DNA: TGTGCCAGTAGCAACCCAGGGGTAAGATCAGGAAATGAGCAGTTCTTC. This encodes CASSNPGVRSGNEQFF. The J gene is TRBJ2-1, the V gene TRBV19; perhaps TRBD1 as D (6 bases). Germline CDR1 reads LNHDA; CDR2 reads SQIVND (reference sequence). V was trimmed by 6 bases and J by 7 bases, leaving 22 bases between them. The CDR3 has 16 amino acids.

This clonotype was counted many times. One end of the junction is discordant with germline, which a read error may explain. This chain connects TRBV7-7 to TRBJ2-5, with 7 positions matching TRBD1. This CDR3 region has 13 residues. Germline values: CDR1 SSHAT, CDR2 FNYEAQ (reference sequence). CDR3 protein: CASSLNRGETQYF. The DNA of the CDR3 is TGTGCTAGCAGCTTGAACAGGGGAGAGACCCAGTACTTC.

At least ten counts were recorded for this clonotype. The CDR3: CAISSTNSPLHF. In DNA form, the CDR3 reads TGTGCCATCAGTTCCACAAATTCACCCCTCCACTTT. This rearrangement joins TRBV10-3 to TRBJ1-6; no definite D call. In germline, CDR1 is ENHRY, CDR2 SYGVKD. This CDR3 has 12 residues. The V gene lost 5 bases and the J gene lost 7 bases, with 6 bases spanning the gap.

Ten or more counts support this clonotype. The rearrangement uses TRBV20-1 and TRBJ1-5, with unresolved D. Deletions cut 0 bases from V and 0 bases from J, with 3 bases between. The V gene's germline CDR1 is DFQATT and CDR2 SNEGSKA (reference sequence). This CDR3 is built from 13 residues. CDR3 sequence reads: CSARESSNQPQHF. CDR3 coding DNA: TGCAGTGCTAGAGAAAGTAGCAATCAGCCCCAGCATTTT.

The sample holds many counts of this clonotype. J is TRBJ1-3 and V is TRBV6-6; tentatively, D is TRBD1 (6 bases). CDR3 length: 14 residues. Germline loops: CDR1 MNHNY, CDR2 SVGAGI (reference sequence). Deletions cut 1 base from V and 4 bases from J, with 8 bases between. The chain's CDR3 is CASSYYREGNTIYF. CDR3 in DNA: TGTGCCAGCAGTTACTACAGGGAGGGAAACACCATATATTTT.

This clonotype has a count of ten or more. This chain connects TRBV24-1 to TRBJ2-1; no reliable D call. CDR1 is KGHDR, CDR2 SFDVKD, per germline. Trimming took 5 bases from V and 4 from J, leaving 11 bases between them. This CDR3 spans 14 amino acids. CDR3 region: CATSVDGSYNEQFF. CDR3 bases: TGTGCCACCAGTGTTGACGGATCATACAATGAGCAGTTCTTC.

This clonotype was detected ten times or more. The chain recombines TRBV7-6 with TRBJ2-2; TRBD1 is a possible D gene (5 bases). Per germline, CDR1 SGHVS and CDR2 FNYEAQ. This CDR3 has 16 amino acids. With 5 bases removed from V and 0 bases from J, the gap between germline ends came to 13 bases. The CDR3 loop is CASSPLTAANTGELFF. CDR3 coding DNA: TGTGCCAGCAGCCCCCTGACAGCCGCGAACACCGGGGAGCTGTTTTTT.

The rearrangement uses TRBV4-1 and TRBJ1-1; perhaps TRBD1 as D (6 bases). Trimming cost V 0 bases and J 4 bases, with 15 bases left between them. The CDR3 loop spans 16 amino acids. Germline CDR1 reads MGHRA; CDR2 reads YSYEKL. The CDR3 protein is CASSQDPTGLSTEAFF. The CDR3 DNA reads as TGCGCCAGCAGCCAAGATCCGACAGGTCTGAGCACTGAAGCTTTCTTT.

The chain couples TRBV28 to TRBJ1-5; 9 nucleotides align to TRBD1. The trim removed 8 bases at V and 2 bases at J, leaving 7 bases unmatched. CDR3 length: 15 amino acids. Per the germline V gene, CDR1 is MDHEN and CDR2 is SYDVKM. CDR3 DNA sequence: TGTGCCAGCGAAAAGACAGGGGGAGGCAATCAGCCCCAGCATTTT. Its translation is CASEKTGGGNQPQHF.

At least ten counts were recorded for this clonotype. The CDR3 protein is CASSSNRWGRGETQYF. CDR3 in DNA: TGTGCCAGCAGCTCAAACAGATGGGGGCGCGGGGAGACCCAGTACTTC. The chain uses TRBV7-9 and TRBJ2-5; tentatively, D is TRBD1 (6 bases). CDR1 SEHNR and CDR2 FQNEAQ come from the germline V gene (reference sequence). The V end was cut by 4 bases, the J end by 5 bases, with 20 bases between. The CDR3 extends over 16 amino acids.

The V and J genes are TRBV2 and TRBJ2-2; maybe TRBD2 (6 bases). V gave up 7 bases and J gave up 4 bases, with 16 bases separating them. The CDR3 length is 15 residues. Germline CDR1 and CDR2: SNHLY and FYNNEI. CDR3 region: CASNRDSRGTGELFF. CDR3 bases: TGTGCCAGCAACCGGGACTCTCGCGGCACCGGGGAGCTGTTTTTT.

This clonotype was picked up many times. The chain carries TRBV5-1 and TRBJ2-1; D perhaps matches TRBD2 (6 bases). Germline CDR1 is SGHRS and CDR2 is YFSETQ. V lost 4 bases, J lost 2 bases, and 16 bases lay in between. This CDR3 has 16 residues. CDR3 DNA: TGCGCCAGCAGCCTAGGAGGGCAGGGAGCCTACAATGAGCAGTTCTTC. Amino acid sequence: CASSLGGQGAYNEQFF.